These 7 T cell receptor beta chains originate from one sample sequenced in a study of response to subunit inactivated influenza vaccine. TCRdb used MiXCR to reprocess the RT-PCR reads, holding one entry per CDR3 protein. The sample records hundreds of thousands of distinct CDR3 sequences, under 9% being singletons. Sequencing was performed on PBMCs from blood, taken roughly 24 months after vaccination. The receptors come from a man in his fifties or sixties who received an inactivated influenza vaccine.

The chain couples TRBV20-1 to TRBJ2-2, with TRBD2 matching 7 bases. CDR1 is DFQATT and CDR2 is SNEGSKA in the germline V gene (reference sequence). V lost 1 base and J lost 4; bases outside the gene matches: 3. The CDR3 loop spans 14 amino acids. CDR3 in DNA: TGCAGTGCTAGAGCTAGCGGCGGCACCGGGGAGCTGTTTTTT. The encoded protein is CSARASGGTGELFF.

This clonotype came up many times. The CDR3 loop is CASRASGRIYEQYF. CDR3 sequence (DNA): TGTGCCAGCAGAGCTAGCGGGAGGATCTACGAGCAGTACTTC. The genes are TRBV12-3 or TRBV12-4 and TRBJ2-7; TRBD2 matches 11 bases. V shed 6 bases and J 3 bases; nucleotides not matched to a gene: 4. The CDR3 totals 14 residues.

This sequence joins TRBV7-2 and TRBJ1-1; no definite D call. Germline loops: CDR1 SGHTA, CDR2 FQGNSA. V was cut by 5 bases and J by 4 bases, with 11 bases left in between. The CDR3 extends over 13 amino acids. In DNA, the CDR3 is TGTGCCAGCAGCCCGTTATTTGCCACTGAAGCTTTCTTT. This codes for CASSPLFATEAFF.

This clonotype was observed many times. The CDR3 loop reads CASSSEREGLIAEQYF. CDR3 bases: TGTGCCAGCAGCTCTGAGCGGGAGGGCCTTATAGCCGAGCAGTACTTC. The chain links TRBV7-9 to TRBJ2-7; 10 bases align to TRBD2. The CDR3 is 16 amino acids. V dropped 4 bases and J dropped 6; count of bases not matched to a gene: 12. CDR1 and CDR2 (germline): SEHNR, FQNEAQ (reference sequence).

V and J are TRBV6-1 and TRBJ2-1; tentatively, D is TRBD1 (6 bases). Looked up from germline, CDR1 is MNHNS and CDR2 is SASEGT. This CDR3 has 16 amino acids. The V and J ends lost 6 bases and 1 base respectively, with 16 bases between them. The CDR3 sequence is CASRVLTGTSYNEQFF. The CDR3 region has the DNA TGTGCCAGCAGGGTCCTGACCGGGACATCCTACAATGAGCAGTTCTTC.

This clonotype has just a few counts. This chain connects TRBV29-1 to TRBJ2-1, with TRBD2 identical over 7 bases. J was trimmed by 7 bases and V by 4 bases; bases with no gene match: 10. Per the germline V gene, CDR1 is SQVTM and CDR2 is ANQGSEA. This CDR3 region has 14 residues. The CDR3 here is CSVVPGTTGNEQFF. CDR3 DNA: TGCAGCGTTGTTCCCGGGACTACCGGAAATGAGCAGTTCTTC.

This clonotype has more than one count but fewer than ten. The CDR3 protein is CASSDGLAKNGETQYF. The CDR3 DNA reads TGTGCCAGCAGTGATGGACTAGCCAAAAACGGGGAGACCCAGTACTTC. The chain recombines TRBV6-1 with TRBJ2-5; 8 positions agree with TRBD2. V was pared by 3 bases and J by 5 bases, with 11 bases of the junction left unmatched. The length of the CDR3 is 16 residues. The germline gives CDR1 MNHNS, CDR2 SASEGT.